The 12 T cell receptor beta chains presented below share a single source sample, sequenced in a study of blood T cell repertoires in COVID-19. Data came from immunoSEQ multiplex PCR; TCRdb stores just in-frame clones and leaves some out. Among about 150,000 clones listed, 65% to 85% were seen once. Sequenced material: peripheral blood. These receptor sequences come from a woman aged 50 to 60 with acute or convalescent COVID-19.

This clone came up once. The V call is TRBV4-1, the J call TRBJ2-7; TRBD1 agrees at 8 bases. Germline CDR1 MGHRA, CDR2 YSYEKL. The CDR3 runs to 14 residues. The CDR3 coding sequence is TGCGAGGGCCGACAGGGGCTTTCCCCCTACGAGCAGTACTTC. Translation: CEGRQGLSPYEQYF.

V gene TRBV3-1 (or the pseudogene TRBV3-2) combines with J gene TRBJ1-2; 8 nucleotides align to TRBD1. The V gene end was trimmed by 0 bases and the J gene end by 7 bases; junction bases not matched to a gene: 4. There are 14 residues in the CDR3. The germline V gene encodes CDR1 LGHDT and CDR2 YNNKEL (reference sequence). The CDR3 DNA reads as TGTGCCAGCAGCCAAGACGGGACAGGAAGTGGCTACACCTTC. Its protein is CASSQDGTGSGYTF.

The V and J genes are TRBV30 and TRBJ1-1; 10 nucleotides match TRBD1. CDR3 length equals 14 residues. Trimming removed 3 bases from V and 4 bases from J; junction bases left unmatched: 5. The V gene's germline CDR1 is GTSNPN and CDR2 SVGIG (reference sequence). The CDR3 DNA reads TGTGCCTGGAGATTTCGGGACAGGGGCACTGAAGCTTTCTTT. This encodes CAWRFRDRGTEAFF.

V gene TRBV6-5 combines with J gene TRBJ2-2, with no clear D. V was clipped by 2 bases and J by 2 bases, with 6 bases between them. Per the germline V gene, CDR1 is MNHEY and CDR2 is SVGAGI. The CDR3 runs 14 residues. The CDR3 protein is CASSYDINTGELFF. CDR3 nucleotide sequence: TGTGCCAGCAGTTACGACATAAACACCGGGGAGCTGTTTTTT.

V is TRBV7-3 and J is TRBJ1-1; TRBD1 matches 9 bases. Germline-derived CDR1 and CDR2 are SGHTA and FQGTGA. Trimming at V came to 5 bases and at J to 3 bases, leaving 7 bases not matched to a gene. The CDR3 loop spans 15 amino acids. As DNA, the CDR3 is TGTGCCAGCAGCCGAGGACAGGGGAAAGACACTGAAGCTTTCTTT. It codes for CASSRGQGKDTEAFF.

The chain couples TRBV7-3 to TRBJ2-1, with 8 bases that match TRBD2. CDR1 and CDR2 from the germline V gene are SGHTA and FQGTGA. This CDR3 comprises 15 residues. With V trimmed by 3 bases and J by 8 bases, 9 bases remained unmatched. The CDR3 coding sequence is TGTGCCAGCAGCTTTTACGGGGGGGCCCTAGATGAGCAGTTCTTC. This translates into CASSFYGGALDEQFF.

The V and J genes are TRBV7-2 and TRBJ2-7; TRBD1 might be the D (5 bases). V was cut by 7 bases and J by 0 bases, with 7 bases left in between. Germline V gene sequence: CDR1 SGHTA, CDR2 FQGNSA. The CDR3 has 12 amino acids. The CDR3 nucleotides are TGTGCCAGCATGGACAACTCCTACGAGCAGTACTTC. Translating gives CASMDNSYEQYF.

This clone was observed a few times. This chain joins TRBV7-8 and TRBJ1-6; D is unclear. This CDR3 region has 14 residues. The ends were cut back, 1 base at V and 6 bases at J, with 7 bases in the middle. Looked up from germline, CDR1 is SGHVS and CDR2 is FQNEAQ. DNA for the CDR3: TGTGCCAGCAGCTTAGGAGGTGGTAATTCACCCCTCCACTTT. Its protein is CASSLGGGNSPLHF.

The chain combines TRBV27 with TRBJ2-7, with a weak D call TRBD1 (6 bases). This CDR3 has 12 amino acids. In germline, CDR1 is MNHEY, CDR2 SMNVEV (reference sequence). V lost 2 bases, J lost 5 bases, and 7 bases lay in between. As DNA, the CDR3 is TGTGCCAGCAGTTTAGGGGGCCACGAGCAGTACTTC. It translates to CASSLGGHEQYF.

The chain combines TRBV9 with TRBJ2-1; TRBD2 matches at 11 bases. V gave up 4 bases and J gave up 9 bases; unmatched junction bases: 9. Germline V gene data show CDR1 as SGDLS and CDR2 as YYNGEE. This CDR3 is built from 15 residues. The CDR3 protein is CASSLSGGAEGEQFF. CDR3 nucleotide sequence: TGTGCCAGCAGCCTTAGCGGGGGGGCGGAGGGTGAGCAGTTCTTC.

This clone was counted a few times. J is TRBJ1-2 and V is TRBV4-2; 10 bases fit TRBD1. With V trimmed by 1 base and J by 7 bases, 3 bases remained unmatched. The CDR3 consists of 14 residues. Germline V gene sequence: CDR1 LGHNA, CDR2 YNFKEQ. In nucleotides, the CDR3 is TGTGCCAGCAGCCAAGCGACAGGGGGCGGTGGCTACACCTTC. This codes for CASSQATGGGGYTF.

The chain links TRBV6-4 to TRBJ1-2, with 10 bases identical to TRBD1. Germline V CDR1 and CDR2: MRHNA, SNTAGT. Trimming cost V 4 bases and J 7 bases; bases outside gene matches: 6. The CDR3 runs to 14 residues. The CDR3, as DNA: TGTGCCAGCAGTGCTACAAGGACAGGGGGTGGCTACACCTTC. Amino acids: CASSATRTGGGYTF.